This T cell receptor beta chain was identified during a study of cytomegalovirus exposure and HLA in healthy donors. Study-level points and caveats: Highest at DRB1 and lowest at HLA-C, TCR association rates differed among HLA loci in a later analysis. Analysis was carried out at a later point, and it linked a missense DCLRE1C variant to TCR beta V- and J-gene trimming. Among immune exposure information, only CMV serostatus was available.

A remark on this clone: Its antigen is as yet unknown.

Germline loops: CDR1 MDHEN, CDR2 SYDVKM. The V end was cut by 2 bases, the J end by 0 bases, with 20 bases between. The CDR3 contains 19 residues. PCR amplification relied on 60 Vbeta primers (plus 13 Jbeta primers). Assay used: immunoSEQ multiplex PCR; TCRdb lists only in-frame clones, some missing. The top ten clones hold about 3.5% of a sample with about 150,000 clones, roughly 83% of them seen once. Material for sequencing was PBMCs. V and J are TRBV28 and TRBJ2-4, with TRBD2 as a possible D gene (5 bases). The TCR was taken from a human donor in good health. The CDR3 nucleotides are TGTGCCAGCAGTTTAGGGGTTATACGGGGTCCCCTAGCCAAAAACATTCAGTACTTC. Its protein product is CASSLGVIRGPLAKNIQYF.